This T cell receptor (beta chain) is from a study of human T cells and chemical hapten exposure. Study-wide results and caveats: No change in TCRs above 1 in 1000 frequency was produced by DPC sensitization.

Attachment of unique molecular identifiers to individual cDNA molecules was performed in the library. TCRdb recomputed calls from the RACE reads with MiXCR, one row per CDR3 protein. The data contain 150,000 to 200,000 distinct CDR3 sequences, around 15% of them singletons. CDR1 SGHRS and CDR2 YFSETQ come from the germline V gene. This CDR3 has 13 residues. V was clipped by 0 bases and J by 7 bases, with 8 bases between them. Specified time point: patch test 1, 2 weeks after DPC sensitization. Treatment of the sample: therapeutic diphenylcyclopropenone sensitization with weekly scalp DPC. As for this clonotype: Its cognate antigen is unknown.

The genes are TRBV5-1 and TRBJ1-5; D remains unclear. Sample: whole blood, taken in connection with sensitization to the hapten diphenylcyclopropenone (DPC). This sequence originates from a woman aged 25 to 39 with alopecia areata. Some clones in this sample may be carry-over from other donors' samples. The chain's CDR3 is CASSLDAGQPQHF. As DNA, the CDR3 is TGCGCCAGCAGCTTGGATGCGGGACAGCCCCAGCATTTT.